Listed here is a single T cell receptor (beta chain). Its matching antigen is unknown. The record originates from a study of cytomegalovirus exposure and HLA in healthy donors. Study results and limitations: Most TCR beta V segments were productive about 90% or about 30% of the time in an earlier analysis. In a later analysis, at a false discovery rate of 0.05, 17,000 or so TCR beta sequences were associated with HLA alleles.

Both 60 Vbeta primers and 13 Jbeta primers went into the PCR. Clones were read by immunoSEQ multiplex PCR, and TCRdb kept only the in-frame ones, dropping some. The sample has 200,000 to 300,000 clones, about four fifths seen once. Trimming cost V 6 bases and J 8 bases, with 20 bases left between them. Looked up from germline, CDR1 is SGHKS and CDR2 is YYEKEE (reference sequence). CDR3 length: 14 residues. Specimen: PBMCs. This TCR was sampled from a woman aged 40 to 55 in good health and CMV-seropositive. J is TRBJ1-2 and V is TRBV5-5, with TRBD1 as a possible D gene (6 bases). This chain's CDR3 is CASNWGTLSWGYTF. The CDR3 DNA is TGTGCCAGCAACTGGGGGACACTATCCTGGGGCTACACCTTC.